This TCR beta chain originates from a study of cytomegalovirus exposure and HLA in healthy donors listed by TCRdb under 2017. Context from the whole study: According to an earlier analysis of 587 of the donors, about 179 million T cells yielded some 110 million unique TCR beta sequences and approximately 300 Gb of sequence data. An early release covering approximately 600 HLA-typed donors comprised approximately 290 gigabases of sequencing data and tens of millions of unique TCR sequences. Of the roughly 400 genotyped donors, more than 75% were placed in the genetic ancestry cluster associated with self-reported Caucasian donors. The study was designed to test whether signatures of past pathogen exposure could be identified by cataloging public T cell receptors. The study profiled the T cell repertoires of under 850 subjects by immunosequencing and related them to cytomegalovirus serostatus. In addition to the first cohort of 650 to 800 subjects, a separate validation cohort of around 110 different subjects was used. The study combined high-throughput TCR immunosequencing, statistical association of individual TCRs with disease status, and machine learning to predict cytomegalovirus infection status. A later analysis re-analyzed previously published TCR beta repertoires from several hundred donors and added high-resolution HLA genotyping to study TCR occurrence patterns. Rather than using new phenotypic data, the later analysis identified candidate immune exposures from TCR beta sequences and from how often those sequences occurred across donors. To decide whether each TCR beta V gene segment behaved as functional or pseudogenic, an earlier analysis of approximately 590 of the donors relied on high-throughput TCR beta sequencing. Donor age, sex, ethnicity and CMV serostatus were compiled alongside the repertoire data. A later genetic analysis used genome-wide SNP genotypes for 398 of the 666 donors, treating that subset as a discovery cohort. All discovery cohort repertoires had been generated on a single sequencing platform. Class I and class II HLA loci were covered by the typing at four-digit resolution. The number of donors typed differed by locus, with 629-630 for A, B, C, DRB1 and DQB1, around 560 for DQA1, 606 for DPA1, and approximately 470 for DPB1. Because of strong linkage in the cohort, five DR-DQ haplotypes were treated as single units for association and clustering. Across roughly 420 genotyped donors of the cohort, an average of about 220,000 unique TCR beta nucleotide sequences per donor were sequenced, and roughly 20% of those sequences were non-productive.

Points the paper makes about the study in general: Compared with the 666-donor mean, donors in an Asian-associated ancestry cluster had fewer N-insertions in productive TCRs, according to a later genetic analysis. According to a later analysis, most CMV-associated TCR beta chains appeared to be HLA-restricted, and the HLA associations seemed to be driven largely by CMV exposure. Because counts were too low, some 16 rarely observed V segments, including chromosome 9 orphons, were excluded from the earlier analysis of a few hundred of the donors. According to a later analysis, TCR association rates differed among HLA loci, with DRB1 alleles showing the most associated TCRs and HLA-C alleles showing the fewest. In a later analysis, HLA-associated TCR beta chains were found to be more clonally expanded and to have lower generation probabilities than equally common non-associated chains. The 87-base-pair reads could not distinguish some IMGT-functional V segments, including TRBV6-2 and TRBV6-3, so those segments were excluded. Because HLA typing was unavailable for some donors at each locus, only the typed subset was used in association tests. Specific HLA alleles were associated with over 15,000 TCR beta sequences at a false discovery rate of 0.05 in a later analysis. In a later analysis, several top co-occurrence clusters were reported to appear linked to parvovirus B19, influenza, CMV and Epstein-Barr virus. When HLA alleles, especially DR and DQ, strongly co-occurred, TCR associations were difficult to assign to individual alleles. An association between a missense DCLRE1C variant and V-gene and J-gene trimming of TCR beta chains was found in a later genetic analysis and replicated in an independent cohort. Linkage disequilibrium might explain the correlated functional status among segregating V segments, but an unknown experimental factor could not be excluded. Cytomegalovirus status was reported to be diagnosed by the classifier with high specificity and sensitivity in both the original and validation cohorts. Only TCR beta chains were sequenced in this cohort, and the absence of alpha or paired-chain data limited detectable features. CMV serostatus was the only immune exposure information available for the cohort. In vitro tests confirmed that a few of the cytomegalovirus-associated TCR beta chains recognize cytomegalovirus antigens. A total of 164 TCR beta chains were listed by the study as associated with cytomegalovirus. Presence/absence analyses assumed roughly uniform sequencing depth across donors, an assumption that may not hold. A cluster of highly shared sequence variants was judged likely to represent a technical artifact of the sequencing pipeline. In an earlier analysis of about 550 of the donors, most TCR beta V segments were observed in productive rearrangements about 90% or about 30% of the time, broadly matching IMGT annotations. A further reported finding was that TCR beta sequences accurately predicted the HLA-A and HLA-B alleles for most subjects in the first cohort. The authors suggested that the approach could potentially be extended to other disease states and immunological phenotypes. Most TCR sequences were observed very rarely across donors, whereas some public TCRs were present in many individuals.

To note about this clone: What antigen it recognizes has not been identified. No per-base quality is available; no much larger clone lies one base away.

The protocol used for the library was the immunoSEQ multiplex PCR assay. A mixture of 60 forward primers for TCR Vbeta segments and 13 reverse primers for TCR Jbeta segments was used in the multiplex PCR. The CDR3 region of rearranged TCR beta genes was amplified from genomic DNA with a multiplex PCR assay. On the Illumina HiSeq System, the amplified TCR beta libraries were sequenced as 87-base-pair reads. On the study's bioinformatics: Across the 640 or so repertoires, a later analysis counted tens of millions of unique TCR beta chains, some 11 million of which were shared by at least two donors. Raw reads were error-corrected and collapsed into unique sequences with a nearest-neighbor algorithm that merged closely related sequences to remove PCR and sequencing errors. To assign V, D and J gene segments, CDR3 sequences were aligned to IMGT reference sequences. Each retained sequence needed at least a six-nucleotide match to both a V gene segment and a J gene segment. A rearrangement was called productive if the CDR3 had no stop codons and remained in frame with V and J, and every other rearrangement was called non-productive. Following IMGT convention, CDR3 was defined as the stretch from the second conserved V-encoded cysteine up to the conserved J-encoded phenylalanine. Sequences without an unambiguous match to a single V gene segment were excluded from the earlier analysis of a few hundred of the donors. In an earlier analysis of 587 of the donors, V segments were called functional above 56.7% productive rearrangements and were called segregating when the between-donor standard deviation exceeded 5%. A statistical classification framework was built to diagnose cytomegalovirus status from the catalog of TCR beta chain sequences. A later analysis assigned V and J genes by comparing TCR nucleotide sequences with IMGT/GENE-DB human TR gene sequences. A later analysis assigned CDR3 sequences and most-parsimonious VDJ recombination scenarios with the TCRdist pipeline. In a later analysis, each TCR beta chain was defined by its CDR3 amino acid sequence together with its V-gene family, and reads without a unique V-gene family were excluded. A later analysis removed 550 to 650 highly shared, low-generation-probability nucleotide sequences to deal with suspected cross-contamination and a sequencing artifact. In a later analysis, a clonal expansion index for each public chain was calculated from normalized within-repertoire ranks of inferred template counts. Generation probabilities in a later analysis came from a VDJ recombination model fitted to out-of-frame rearrangements, and those results were checked against IGoR. In a later analysis, TCR-TCR, TCR-HLA and TCR-CMV co-occurrence was scored with hypergeometric tests, and a repertoire-size bias correction was applied to TCR pairs. False discovery rates were estimated in a later analysis by permuting HLA or CMV assignments 20 times. In a later analysis, co-occurring TCRs were grouped using DBSCAN, with TCRdist sequence similarity added in when clustering inside HLA-allele-positive subsets. Co-occurrence clustering excluded repertoires with fewer than 30,000 or more than 120,000 public chains, plus five with anomalous nucleotide sharing. Sourced from immuneACCESS, this table was stored by TCRdb with only in-frame sequences that have V and J called. A share of the clones is absent; for the studies checked, an unresolved V gene accounts for under half, and the remainder has no known explanation. V and J calls and clone size are as listed in that table; D and trimming were resolved from the DNA. The sample includes some 250,000 clones, with 82% observed a single time. Roughly 5% of the sample is taken by the ten largest.

Counted from cysteine to phenylalanine, this CDR3 has 13 amino acids. This entry keeps only the CDR3 DNA: 39 bases, framed from base 1. CDR1 and CDR2 were assigned from the germline V gene as SGHTA and FQGTGA. V drops 1 base and J drops 3 bases, leaving 7 bases in between. The cohort was made up of around 720 healthy bone marrow donors. All cohort members were sampled while nominally healthy, although unrecorded immune exposures were likely present. The donor tested CMV seropositive, placing the donor among the roughly 300 seropositive members of the cohort. A peripheral blood sample was collected from each donor, and TCR beta sequencing was performed on peripheral blood mononuclear cells. Genomic DNA was extracted from the blood cell samples with the Qiagen DNeasy Blood Extraction Kit.

Sequenced material: PBMCs. This sequence was found in a woman aged 40 to 49 in good health and CMV-seropositive. In this chain, TRBV7-3 is recombined with TRBJ2-7, with the D gene too uncertain to name. The CDR3 protein: CASSLMTGYEQYF. The DNA sequence is given as TGTGCCAGCAGCTTAATGACTGGCTACGAGCAGTACTTC.